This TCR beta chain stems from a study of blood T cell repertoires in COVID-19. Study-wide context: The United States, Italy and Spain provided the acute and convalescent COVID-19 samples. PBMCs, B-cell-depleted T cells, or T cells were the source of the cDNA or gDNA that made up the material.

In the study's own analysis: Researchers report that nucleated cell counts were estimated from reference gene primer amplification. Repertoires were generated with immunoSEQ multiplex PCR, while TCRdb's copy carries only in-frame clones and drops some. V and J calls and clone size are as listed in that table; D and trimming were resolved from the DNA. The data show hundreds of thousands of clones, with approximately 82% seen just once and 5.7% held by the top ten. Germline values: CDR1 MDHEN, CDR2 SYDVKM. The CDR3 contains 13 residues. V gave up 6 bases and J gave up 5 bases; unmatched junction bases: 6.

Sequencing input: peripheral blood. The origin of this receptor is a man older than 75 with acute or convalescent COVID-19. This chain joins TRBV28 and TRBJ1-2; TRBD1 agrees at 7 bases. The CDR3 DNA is TGTGCCAGCAGAAAACAGGGGCTTTATGGCTACACCTTC. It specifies CASRKQGLYGYTF.